This T cell receptor beta chain comes out of a study of glioma-infiltrating T cells. This clonotype has more than one count but fewer than ten. Its antigen is unknown. Amplification of TCR alpha and beta CDR3 regions from RNA used iRepertoire nested multiplex PCR. Input was about 95-400 ng of tissue mRNA or PBMC total RNA. MiXCR, applied by TCRdb to the multiplex PCR reads, yields one record per CDR3 protein. The table lists about 140,000 distinct CDR3 sequences, 30% to 40% of them singletons, with about a fifth in the top ten. CDR1 is SEHNR and CDR2 is FQNEAQ in the germline V gene (reference sequence). V lost 4 bases and J 6 bases, leaving 14 bases between the germline ends. This CDR3 comprises 14 residues. Overall study findings and caveats: Tissue-blood divergence was below expectation in non-neoplastic patients, above in gliomas. CDR3 overlap between tissue and blood was very small.

The chain couples TRBV7-9 to TRBJ2-3; D tentatively reads TRBD1 or TRBD2 (5 bases each). The source of this sequence is a human donor with low-grade glioma or glioblastoma, undergoing nonglioma brain surgery, or in good health (not recorded which). What was sequenced was glioma tissue, nonneoplastic brain tissue, or PBMCs (not recorded which). As DNA, the CDR3 is TGTGCCAGCAGCTCCAGGGCCGGGGCGGATACGCAGTATTTT. Its protein is CASSSRAGADTQYF.